A single sample gave rise to the 28 T cell receptor beta chains below, sequenced in a study of CD8+CD57+ T cells in acquired aplastic anemia. Individuals selected for sequencing had exhibited CD8+CD57+ cell expansion on flow cytometry. TCR beta VDJ and CDR3 were profiled, and genomic DNA was the template. TCRdb reprocessed the reads via MiXCR and lists one record per CDR3 protein. Among some 92,000 distinct CDR3 sequences listed, less than 75% were seen once. Sequences were obtained from sorted CD4+, CD8+, or CD8+CD57+ T cells (not recorded which) from PBMCs. These receptors all stem from a human donor with aplastic anemia.

This clonotype was counted between two and nine times. The chain is built from TRBV7-3 and TRBJ2-3; D gene uncertain. The length of the CDR3 is 13 residues. The ends were cut back, 5 bases at V and 2 bases at J, with 8 bases in the middle. Germline V gene data show CDR1 as SGHTA and CDR2 as FQGTGA. Written as DNA, the CDR3 is TGTGCCAGCAGCACAGAGACCACAGATACGCAGTATTTT. The encoded protein is CASSTETTDTQYF.

This chain links TRBV20-1 with TRBJ1-6, with TRBD1 identical over 9 bases. The CDR3 spans 14 residues. Germline loops: CDR1 DFQATT, CDR2 SNEGSKA (reference sequence). The V and J ends lost 6 bases and 10 bases, in that order; junction bases with no gene match: 10. The CDR3 loop is CSARGQGIGSPLHF. DNA of the CDR3: TGCAGTGCACGGGGACAGGGAATAGGATCACCCCTCCACTTT.

This chain uses TRBV10-3 with TRBJ2-3; no reliable D call. V gave up 3 bases and J gave up 1 base, with 14 bases separating them. CDR1 and CDR2 (germline): ENHRY, SYGVKD. The CDR3 runs to 16 residues. The CDR3 DNA reads TGTGCCATCAGTGACCCCGGAGTTGTGGGCACAGATACGCAGTATTTT. Its protein product is CAISDPGVVGTDTQYF.

The CDR3 is CATSDLRGPTDTQYF. The CDR3 DNA reads as TGTGCCACCAGTGATTTGCGGGGGCCCACAGATACGCAGTATTTT. The chain couples TRBV24-1 to TRBJ2-3; D could derive from TRBD1 or TRBD2 (6 bases each). The CDR3 runs to 15 residues. Trimming cost V 0 bases and J 2 bases, with 8 bases left between them. Germline CDR1 and CDR2: KGHDR and SFDVKD.

This chain uses TRBV7-8 with TRBJ2-4; 7 nucleotides agree with TRBD1. The germline V gene has CDR1 SGHVS and CDR2 FQNEAQ. Trimming cost V 4 bases and J 9 bases; bases outside gene matches: 9. This CDR3 is 14 amino acids long. DNA of the CDR3: TGTGCCAGCAGCTCCACATGGGCAGGGGGCATTCAGTACTTC. Translation gives CASSSTWAGGIQYF.

The rearrangement uses TRBV24-1 and TRBJ2-7, with D maybe TRBD2 (6 bases). V was clipped by 2 bases and J by 6 bases, with 10 bases between them. CDR3 length: 13 residues. Germline assignment: CDR1 KGHDR and CDR2 SFDVKD. The CDR3 region has the DNA TGTGCCACCAGTGATTGGGCGGGGTCCGAGCAGTACTTC. Translation gives CATSDWAGSEQYF.

Here the CDR3 reads CASTTTGNQPQHF. CDR3 coding DNA: TGTGCCAGTACCACGACAGGTAATCAGCCCCAGCATTTT. This rearrangement joins TRBV19 to TRBJ1-5; D perhaps matches TRBD1 (6 bases). V was clipped by 7 bases and J by 4 bases, with 11 bases between them. In germline, CDR1 is LNHDA, CDR2 SQIVND (reference sequence). This CDR3 has 13 amino acids.

This clonotype was picked up many times. The chain is built from TRBV4-1 and TRBJ2-1; D may match TRBD1 or TRBD2 (5 bases each). The V and J ends lost 1 base and 8 bases respectively, with 15 bases between them. Germline CDR1 reads MGHRA; CDR2 reads YSYEKL. The CDR3 loop spans 15 amino acids. CDR3 in DNA: TGCGCCAGCAGCCAAGTAGGGGCGGGTGGTCATGAGCAGTTCTTC. Amino acids: CASSQVGAGGHEQFF.

This sequence joins TRBV24-1 and TRBJ2-7; 8 bases align to TRBD2. J gave up 4 bases and V 2 bases, and 0 bases lay outside the gene matches. The CDR3 is 13 amino acids. In germline, CDR1 is KGHDR, CDR2 SFDVKD. The CDR3 sequence is CATSDSSGYEQYF. Written as DNA, the CDR3 is TGTGCCACCAGTGATTCTAGCGGGTACGAGCAGTACTTC.

The rearrangement uses TRBV7-9 and TRBJ1-1; TRBD1 is a possible D gene (6 bases). From germline, CDR1 is SEHNR and CDR2 FQNEAQ (reference sequence). Trimming removed 7 bases at V and 6 bases at J, with 12 bases between. The CDR3 contains 12 residues. The CDR3 DNA reads TGTGCCAGCAACGAACAGGGTGCTGAAGCTTTCTTT. Protein product: CASNEQGAEAFF.

The J gene is TRBJ2-7, the V gene TRBV7-8; the D gene is possibly TRBD1 (6 bases). From germline, CDR1 is SGHVS and CDR2 FQNEAQ. The CDR3 consists of 13 residues. V dropped 5 bases and J dropped 4 bases, with 12 bases sitting between them. CDR3 sequence (DNA): TGTGCCAGCAGCCGGACAGAAACTTACGAGCAGTACTTC. Translating gives CASSRTETYEQYF.

The chain has TRBV20-1 and TRBJ2-7; maybe TRBD2 (5 bases). Germline V gives CDR1 DFQATT, CDR2 SNEGSKA (reference sequence). The CDR3 length is 13 residues. The germline V and J ends were trimmed by 3 bases and 4 bases, with 13 bases remaining between them. The CDR3 is CSASPPGLYEQYF. The CDR3 DNA sequence: TGCAGTGCTAGCCCACCGGGGTTGTACGAGCAGTACTTC.

This clonotype appeared a single time. The chain employs TRBV6-5 and TRBJ1-2; tentatively, D is TRBD1 (6 bases). Germline CDR1 is MNHEY and CDR2 is SVGAGI. The CDR3 totals 14 residues. V was clipped by 4 bases and J by 7 bases, with 16 bases between them. The chain's CDR3 is CASSCGQGGGGYTF. The CDR3 nucleotides are TGTGCCAGCAGTTGCGGCCAGGGAGGGGGTGGCTACACCTTC.

The V gene is TRBV20-1, the J gene TRBJ1-4, with a tentative D call TRBD1 (5 bases). Per germline, CDR1 DFQATT and CDR2 SNEGSKA (reference sequence). The CDR3 is 15 amino acids. Trimming shortened V by 3 bases and J by 6 bases, and 17 bases separated the two germline ends. CDR3 DNA: TGCAGTGCTAGCCCCTTGGCAGGGTCGCATGAAAAACTGTTTTTT. Encoded protein: CSASPLAGSHEKLFF.

V and J are TRBV5-1 and TRBJ1-2; TRBD1 aligns across 7 bases. The junction had 8 bases not matched to a gene; V was cut back by 9 bases and J by 0 bases. CDR3 length equals 14 residues. Germline CDR1 is SGHRS and CDR2 is YFSETQ. CDR3 sequence: CATPDRAPNYGYTF. As DNA, the CDR3 is TGCGCCACCCCTGACAGGGCCCCTAACTATGGCTACACCTTC.

This clonotype came up many times. The chain links TRBV13 to TRBJ2-1, with 8 bases identical to TRBD2. With V trimmed by 4 bases and J by 2 bases, 4 bases remained unmatched. Germline CDR1 and CDR2: PRHDT and FYEKMQ (reference sequence). This CDR3 comprises 15 residues. CDR3 sequence: CASSYSGAPYNEQFF. CDR3 sequence (DNA): TGTGCCAGCAGCTATAGCGGGGCGCCCTACAATGAGCAGTTCTTC.

This sequence joins TRBV24-1 and TRBJ2-6; D is undetermined. CDR3 length equals 15 residues. The germline V gene encodes CDR1 KGHDR and CDR2 SFDVKD. The germline V and J ends were trimmed by 1 base and 4 bases, with 7 bases remaining between them. The CDR3 bases are TGTGCCACCAGTGATTTCAAGCGCGGGGCCAACGTCCTGACTTTC. This sequence encodes CATSDFKRGANVLTF.

The chain employs TRBV20-1 and TRBJ1-2; 12 positions match TRBD1. Germline lookup yields CDR1 DFQATT and CDR2 SNEGSKA (reference sequence). CDR3 length: 13 residues. The V segment lost 4 bases and the J segment 6 bases; nucleotides outside the gene matches: 3. This CDR3 reads CSATRDRGHGYTF. The CDR3 coding sequence is TGCAGTGCTACCCGGGACAGGGGGCATGGCTACACCTTC.

The chain uses TRBV2 and TRBJ1-2; D perhaps matches TRBD1 (6 bases). This CDR3 is built from 16 residues. Germline V gene lookup returns CDR1 SNHLY and CDR2 FYNNEI. With 1 base removed from V and 4 bases from J, the gap between germline ends came to 16 bases. In DNA, the CDR3 is TGTGCCAGCAGTGAAGACCTAGGGGGTGGGCCCTATGGCTACACCTTC. It encodes CASSEDLGGGPYGYTF.

This chain connects TRBV20-1 to TRBJ2-1, with 12 positions matching TRBD2. This CDR3 has 15 amino acids. V lost 1 base to trimming and J lost 6 bases; unmatched junction nucleotides: 4. Germline V gene data show CDR1 as DFQATT and CDR2 as SNEGSKA (reference sequence). The CDR3 nucleotides are TGCAGTGCTAGAGTACTGACTAGCGGGAGCAATGAGCAGTTCTTC. It specifies CSARVLTSGSNEQFF.

This clonotype showed up just once. The genes are TRBV5-1 and TRBJ1-2, with 7 nucleotides matching TRBD1. Germline V lookup: CDR1 SGHRS, CDR2 YFSETQ. The CDR3 loop spans 14 amino acids. V lost 4 bases and J lost 4; bases outside the gene matches: 7. The CDR3 spells CASSPDRVRYGYTF. Here the CDR3 DNA reads TGCGCCAGCAGCCCTGACAGGGTACGCTATGGCTACACCTTC. The whole variable domain, filled in from reference TRBV5-1 and TRBJ1-2, reads KAGVTQTPRYLIKTRGQQVTLSCSPISGHRSVSWYQQTPGQGLQFLFEYFSETQRNKGNFPGRFSGRQFSNSRSEMNVSTLELGDSALYLCASSPDRVRYGYTFGSGTRLTVV.

The chain couples TRBV24-1 to TRBJ1-6, with D unclear. CDR3 size: 10 residues. Germline CDR1 KGHDR, CDR2 SFDVKD. V gave up 6 bases and J gave up 14 bases, with 7 bases separating them. The CDR3 is CATSQITLHF. Here the CDR3 DNA reads TGTGCCACCAGTCAGATAACCCTCCACTTT.

J is TRBJ2-3 and V is TRBV9; D call uncertain. Germline-derived CDR1 and CDR2 are SGDLS and YYNGEE. V was cut by 3 bases and J by 5 bases, with 10 bases left in between. The CDR3 covers 13 residues. CDR3 in amino acids: CASSGTLRDTQYF. The CDR3 DNA reads as TGTGCCAGCAGCGGGACCCTTAGAGATACGCAGTATTTT.

The V gene is TRBV20-1, the J gene TRBJ1-2, with D uncertain. From germline, CDR1 is DFQATT and CDR2 SNEGSKA (reference sequence). Trimming took off 3 bases at V and 3 bases at J, with 14 bases between the two ends. The CDR3 covers 14 residues. This chain's CDR3 is CSARNRDWDYGYTF. CDR3 DNA sequence: TGCAGTGCTAGGAATAGGGATTGGGACTATGGCTACACCTTC.

The chain has TRBV15 and TRBJ1-6; D ambiguous. The CDR3 extends over 11 amino acids. CDR1 and CDR2 (germline): LNHNV, YYDKDF (reference sequence). The V end lost 8 bases, the J end lost 7 bases, and 6 bases lay between the germline ends. The CDR3 DNA reads TGTGCCACCGGCCAAAATTCACCCCTCCACTTT. Its translation: CATGQNSPLHF.

The chain is built from TRBV20-1 and TRBJ2-5; weak D call: TRBD2 (6 bases). Germline V CDR1 and CDR2: DFQATT, SNEGSKA (reference sequence). The CDR3 has 10 amino acids. V lost 8 bases and J lost 7, with 11 bases in between. DNA for the CDR3: TGCAGTCCCTGGCGGGGGACCCAGTACTTC. Its protein product is CSPWRGTQYF.

To note about this clonotype: A read error may account for a junction end that differs from germline. The chain uses TRBV16 and TRBJ1-1, with D possibly TRBD1 on 5 matching bases. Per germline, CDR1 KGHSY and CDR2 FQNENV. The CDR3 totals 15 residues. The CDR3 nucleotides are TGTGCCGGCAGCCAGCGGGACTTCCCGAGCACTGAAGCTTTCTTT. Translating gives CAGSQRDFPSTEAFF.

This rearrangement joins TRBV24-1 to TRBJ1-2; D ambiguous. The CDR3 has 11 amino acids. Germline-derived CDR1 and CDR2 are KGHDR and SFDVKD. V was pared by 11 bases and J by 8 bases, with 14 bases between. The CDR3 region is CAIGQNGGYTF. DNA of the CDR3: TGTGCCATCGGGCAGAATGGCGGCTACACCTTC.